Following are 18 T cell receptor beta chains from one sample sequenced in a study of blood T cell repertoires in COVID-19 (dated by TCRdb to between 2020 and 2021). The library relied on the immunoSEQ multiplex PCR assay. What TCRdb holds here is the immuneACCESS table cut down to in-frame rearrangements. Part of the clones is not present; checked against another copy, under half of the missing clones reflect an unresolved V gene, and the others are unexplained. The table for this sample lists 150,000 to 200,000 clones; roughly 84% of them were counted only once. Clones ranked in the top ten supply 10% to 15% of the sample. Sequences were obtained from PBMCs or T cells enriched from blood (not recorded which). These receptor sequences come from a woman aged 55-69 years who had recovered from COVID-19.

The chain uses TRBV5-6 and TRBJ1-6; D not resolved. The CDR3 is made up of 12 amino acids. The V gene lost 7 bases and the J gene lost 6 bases, with 8 bases spanning the gap. CDR1 SGHDT and CDR2 YYEEEE come from the germline V gene. For the CDR3, the DNA is TGTGCCAGCTCCGGTCCTAATTCACCCCTCCACTTT. Translating gives CASSGPNSPLHF.

This clone was seen a few times. The gene calls are TRBV4-2 and TRBJ1-1; perhaps TRBD1 as D (5 bases). V was trimmed by 5 bases and J by 3 bases, leaving 16 bases between them. CDR1 and CDR2 from the germline V gene are LGHNA and YNFKEQ. The CDR3 consists of 15 residues. The CDR3 protein is CASSFEGREDTEAFF. CDR3 bases: TGTGCCAGCAGCTTTGAGGGGAGGGAGGACACTGAAGCTTTCTTT.

The table lists this clone with a count of one. CDR3 residues: CASSLNFNYEQYF. CDR3 DNA sequence: TGTGCCAGCAGCTTAAACTTTAACTACGAGCAGTACTTC. The chain employs TRBV7-2 and TRBJ2-7; D is undetermined. The CDR3 spans 13 residues. Trimming pared 2 bases from V and 3 bases from J, leaving 8 bases between. The germline CDR1 and CDR2 sequences are SGHTA and FQGNSA.

This clone was counted only a few times. The chain combines TRBV2 with TRBJ1-5; D gene ambiguous. The CDR3 contains 14 residues. Germline V gives CDR1 SNHLY, CDR2 FYNNEI. V lost 0 bases and J lost 6, with 9 bases in between. DNA for the CDR3: TGTGCCAGCAGTGAAGCGCTTCCCAGTCAGCCCCAGCATTTT. It yields the protein CASSEALPSQPQHF.

For the CDR3, the DNA is TGCGCCAGCAGTCAGGGACAGGGCTTGGGAGGCTACACCTTC. It is translated as CASSQGQGLGGYTF. The V call is TRBV5-1, the J call TRBJ1-2, with 9 bases identical to TRBD1. The CDR3 runs 14 residues. V lost 5 bases and J lost 8; bases outside the gene matches: 10. Germline loops: CDR1 SGHRS, CDR2 YFSETQ.

The chain joins TRBV4-1 to TRBJ2-5; 7 bases agree with TRBD2. V lost 1 base to trimming and J lost 3 bases; unmatched junction nucleotides: 17. Germline V CDR1 and CDR2: MGHRA, YSYEKL. This CDR3 contains 19 residues. CDR3 nucleotides: TGCGCCAGCAGCCAAGTCGGGTCCATGCGTCTCCTAGCGGAAGAGACCCAGTACTTC. The encoded protein is CASSQVGSMRLLAEETQYF.

CDR3 sequence (DNA): TGTGCCAGCAGATTACAGGGGGACTATAATTCACCCCTCCACTTT. Its translation: CASRLQGDYNSPLHF. The V call is TRBV7-9, the J call TRBJ1-6; 8 nucleotides match TRBD1. V lost 6 bases and J lost 3; bases outside the gene matches: 4. This CDR3 contains 15 residues. Germline lookup yields CDR1 SEHNR and CDR2 FQNEAQ (reference sequence).

This clone occurred once. The chain links TRBV7-6 to TRBJ1-2, with TRBD1 identical over 7 bases. V was clipped by 0 bases and J by 4 bases; unmatched bases: 2. This CDR3 region has 14 residues. In germline, CDR1 is SGHVS, CDR2 FNYEAQ. Here the CDR3 DNA reads TGTGCCAGCAGCTTAGCGCCAGGGGGCTATGGCTACACCTTC. Encoded protein: CASSLAPGGYGYTF.

There are a few counts of this clone. J is TRBJ1-6 and V is TRBV20-1; 7 positions match TRBD1. In germline, CDR1 is DFQATT, CDR2 SNEGSKA (reference sequence). V lost 3 bases to trimming and J lost 5 bases; unmatched junction nucleotides: 7. The CDR3 covers 15 residues. The CDR3 protein is CSASPGQSNNSPLHF. The CDR3 DNA reads as TGCAGTGCTAGTCCGGGACAGAGCAATAATTCACCCCTCCACTTT.

The chain has TRBV5-1 and TRBJ2-5; 10 bases fit TRBD1. The CDR3 has 14 residues. From germline, CDR1 is SGHRS and CDR2 YFSETQ. The V and J ends lost 3 bases and 4 bases, in that order; junction bases with no gene match: 3. The CDR3 region is CASSSGQGLETQYF. The CDR3 nucleotides read TGCGCCAGCAGCTCGGGACAGGGGTTAGAGACCCAGTACTTC.

The chain uses TRBV7-3 and TRBJ2-3, with 7 nucleotides matching TRBD2. This CDR3 has 14 residues. Unmatched junction bases numbered 8, after V lost 6 bases and J lost 5 bases. The germline gives CDR1 SGHTA, CDR2 FQGTGA. CDR3 region: CASSSSGNGDTQYF. CDR3 coding DNA: TGTGCCAGCAGTTCAAGCGGGAACGGAGATACGCAGTATTTT.

The chain couples TRBV20-1 to TRBJ2-1; D unresolved. Germline V gene lookup returns CDR1 DFQATT and CDR2 SNEGSKA (reference sequence). The CDR3 extends over 13 amino acids. Trimming removed 3 bases from V and 4 bases from J, with 10 bases in between. CDR3 sequence (DNA): TGCAGTGCTAGTGAGGAGATATACAATGAGCAGTTCTTC. It encodes CSASEEIYNEQFF.

J is TRBJ2-4 and V is TRBV5-4; D perhaps matches TRBD1 (5 bases). The CDR3 runs 14 residues. CDR1 and CDR2 from the germline V gene are SGHNT and YYREEE (reference sequence). Trimming took 1 base from V and 7 from J, leaving 12 bases between them. The CDR3 DNA is TGTGCCAGCAGCTTGCAGGGCGGCAGGAACATTCAGTACTTC. Protein: CASSLQGGRNIQYF.

The chain combines TRBV5-1 with TRBJ1-4; TRBD1 matches at 10 bases. CDR3 length: 15 residues. The germline V gene has CDR1 SGHRS and CDR2 YFSETQ. V trimming: 4 bases; J trimming: 7 bases; junction bases outside the gene matches: 7. CDR3 sequence reads: CASSPGTGEGEKLFF. The CDR3 DNA reads TGCGCCAGCAGCCCAGGGACAGGGGAAGGTGAAAAACTGTTTTTT.

CDR3 sequence: CASSPTGGNTDTQYF. DNA of the CDR3: TGTGCCAGCAGCCCTACAGGGGGTAACACAGATACGCAGTATTTT. V is TRBV9 and J is TRBJ2-3, with TRBD1 matching 8 bases. The CDR3 sequence is 15 residues long. V lost 4 bases to trimming and J lost 2 bases; unmatched junction nucleotides: 6. Germline V CDR1 and CDR2: SGDLS, YYNGEE.

This chain uses TRBV14 with TRBJ1-2, with D maybe TRBD1 (5 bases). Trimming removed 2 bases from V and 4 bases from J, with 11 bases in between. The germline CDR1 and CDR2 sequences are SGHDN and FVKESK. The CDR3 has 14 residues. CDR3 residues: CASSQWGGIYGYTF. CDR3 DNA sequence: TGTGCCAGCAGCCAATGGGGGGGAATCTATGGCTACACCTTC.

This clone was detected only a few times. Additional DNA sequences in this sample encode the identical CDR3. The V call is TRBV5-1, the J call TRBJ1-2, with D possibly matching TRBD1 (6 bases). The germline V gene has CDR1 SGHRS and CDR2 YFSETQ. The V and J ends lost 0 bases and 8 bases respectively, with 11 bases between them. The CDR3 runs to 13 residues. DNA of the CDR3: TGCGCCAGCAGCTTGGCCGGCAGGGGAGGCTACACCTTC. It yields the protein CASSLAGRGGYTF.

The J gene is TRBJ2-3, the V gene TRBV15; D is unresolved. V lost 0 bases, J lost 3 bases, and 7 bases lay in between. In germline, CDR1 is LNHNV, CDR2 YYDKDF (reference sequence). This CDR3 spans 14 amino acids. CDR3 in amino acids: CATSRDPGTDTQYF. The CDR3 bases are TGTGCCACCAGCAGAGATCCAGGAACAGATACGCAGTATTTT.